This is a list of T cell receptor beta chains from one sample in a study of vaccination and CD4 T cells after COVID-19. For these receptors, no antigen is known. TCRdb re-derived calls from the PCR reads in MiXCR, one entry per CDR3 protein. The sample has tens of thousands of distinct CDR3 sequences, less than 55% seen once; the top ten hold about 2.9%. The sample in question was CD4+ T cells from blood, cultured in vitro, obtained after SARS-CoV-2 vaccination. The receptors derive from a human donor who had recovered from COVID-19. CDR3s include the opening cysteine and the closing phenylalanine or tryptophan. The D gene is left open where the match is weak. Some rows mark clone size as missing; the rest say once, few, many or name a class of expanded clone.

j_gene | abundance | d_gene | v_gene | CDR3nt | CDR3aa
TRBJ2-5 | once | NA | TRBV7-9 | TGTGCCAGCAGCTACCGAGGACTGGCCGGGGAGACCCAGTACTTC | CASSYRGLAGETQYF
TRBJ2-5 | NA | NA | TRBV30 | TGTGCCTGGACCTGGATGGACAGCCGTCGGGAGACCCAGTACTTC | CAWTWMDSRRETQYF
TRBJ2-2 | NA | TRBD2 | TRBV7-2 | TGTGCCAGCAGCTTGGGGTCTAGCGGAAACACCGGGGAGCTGTTTTTT | CASSLGSSGNTGELFF
TRBJ1-6 | NA | TRBD1 | TRBV20-1 | TGCAGTGCTAGAGATTTCAGACAGGGGAGCTCACCCCTCCACTTT | CSARDFRQGSSPLHF
TRBJ2-2 | NA | NA | TRBV6-5 | TGTGCCAGCAGTTACTTAGACCGACGGAACACCGGGGAGCTGTTTTTT | CASSYLDRRNTGELFF
TRBJ1-5 | few | NA | TRBV20-1 | TGCAGTGCTAGAGAATCAGGGATCCAGCCCCAGCATTTT | CSARESGIQPQHF
TRBJ1-2 | NA | NA | TRBV14 | TGTGCCAGCAGCCAAGATATGGGGACACTCTATGGCTACACCTTC | CASSQDMGTLYGYTF
TRBJ2-2 | few | NA | TRBV2 | TGTGCCAGCATAGCGTCAGCAAACACCGGGGAGCTGTTTTTT | CASIASANTGELFF
TRBJ2-3 | NA | TRBD2 | TRBV20-1 | TGCAGTGCTAAGAGCGGGGGGCCAGATACGCAGTATTTT | CSAKSGGPDTQYF
TRBJ2-2 | NA | TRBD2 | TRBV27 | TGTGCCAGCAGTTTATCAGCGGGAGGAAACACCGGGGAGCTGTTTTTT | CASSLSAGGNTGELFF
TRBJ2-3 | NA | TRBD1 | TRBV6-5 | TGTGCCAGCAGTTACCCCCAAGAGGTGATGAGGGGGCGGACAGATACGCAGTATTTT | CASSYPQEVMRGRTDTQYF
TRBJ2-3 | NA | TRBD2 | TRBV7-2 | TGTGCCAGCAGCTTATTAGCGGGGGGCGCAGATACGCAGTATTTT | CASSLLAGGADTQYF
TRBJ2-3 | NA | NA | TRBV7-2 | TGTGCCAGCAGCTTAGCGTGGGGAACAGATACGCAGTATTTT | CASSLAWGTDTQYF
TRBJ1-1 | few | NA | TRBV7-9 | TGTGCCAGCAGATTAAGGGCAAGGGGGAAAGAAACTGAAGCTTTCTTT | CASRLRARGKETEAFF
TRBJ1-5 | NA | NA | TRBV29-1 | TGCAGCGTTGAGGAGGCCCCCAGGCAGCCCCAGCATTTT | CSVEEAPRQPQHF
TRBJ2-3 | NA | NA | TRBV6-1 | TGTGCCAGCAGTGAAGCGAGGCGCACAGATACGCAGTATTTT | CASSEARRTDTQYF
TRBJ2-3 | NA | NA | TRBV7-2 | TGTGCCAGCAGCCCTCAGGGGCCAGATACGCAGTATTTT | CASSPQGPDTQYF
TRBJ1-6 | few | NA | TRBV7-8 | TGTGCCAGCAGCGCCCAAATCACCCACTCCTATAATTCACCCCTCCACTTT | CASSAQITHSYNSPLHF
TRBJ2-3 | NA | TRBD2 | TRBV4-1 | TGCGCCAGCAGCAAAACCCGACTAGCGGGGGTCCCTAGCACAGATACGCAGTATTTT | CASSKTRLAGVPSTDTQYF